Given below is one T cell receptor (beta chain) in context. What it recognizes is unknown. Cells stained for CD3, CD4, CD8, CD45RA, CD27 and viability were sorted into four CD45RA/CD27 subsets. This sample was taken from a study of naive and memory T cell subsets. Study-wide findings and caveats: Clonotypes here are unpaired alpha or beta chain sequences. Over 85% of naive TCR sequences appeared only once, unlike memory subsets. Especially in CD8 cells, naive repertoires contained a few larger clonotypes, possibly CD45RA-re-expressing memory cells.

The germline V and J ends were trimmed by 1 base and 2 bases, with 7 bases remaining between them. The germline V gene encodes CDR1 MNHEY and CDR2 SMNVEV (reference sequence). The CDR3 covers 14 residues. The beta constant-region primer was an equimolar mix of two oligonucleotides covering TRBC1 and TRBC2. The ligated cDNA underwent four PCR rounds using SP2 and nested alpha and beta constant-region primers. TCRdb re-derived calls from the UMI-ligation and nested PCR reads in MiXCR, one entry per CDR3 protein. The sample carries approximately 140,000 distinct CDR3 sequences, approximately 18% recorded once.

The chain is built from TRBV27 and TRBJ2-3; D gene uncertain. Sample: naive CD8+ T cells from blood. This clonotype originated in a human donor in good health. The CDR3 spells CASSLYPTTDTQYF. CDR3 coding DNA: TGTGCCAGCAGTTTATACCCTACCACAGATACGCAGTATTTT.